Sequencing of this TCR beta chain was carried out in a study of blood T cell repertoires in COVID-19. In the authors' methods: Quantification of nucleated cells was approximated via reference gene primer amplification. Repertoires were generated with immunoSEQ multiplex PCR, while TCRdb's copy carries only in-frame clones and drops some. The V and J calls and clone size come from that table; D and trimming were worked out from the DNA. The sample contains 270,000 or so clones, about 91% of which appear only once. The CDR3 extends over 17 amino acids. The V segment lost 4 bases and the J segment 6 bases; nucleotides outside the gene matches: 8. Germline V gene data show CDR1 as LNHDA and CDR2 as SQIVND (reference sequence).

This clonotype was sampled from a woman in her 40s with acute COVID-19. Specimen: PBMCs or T cells enriched from blood (not recorded which). This sequence joins TRBV19 and TRBJ2-2, with 13 bases identical to TRBD2. The CDR3 loop is CASSTKLAGGPSGELFF. CDR3 bases: TGTGCCAGTAGTACGAAACTAGCGGGAGGGCCGTCCGGGGAGCTGTTTTTT.